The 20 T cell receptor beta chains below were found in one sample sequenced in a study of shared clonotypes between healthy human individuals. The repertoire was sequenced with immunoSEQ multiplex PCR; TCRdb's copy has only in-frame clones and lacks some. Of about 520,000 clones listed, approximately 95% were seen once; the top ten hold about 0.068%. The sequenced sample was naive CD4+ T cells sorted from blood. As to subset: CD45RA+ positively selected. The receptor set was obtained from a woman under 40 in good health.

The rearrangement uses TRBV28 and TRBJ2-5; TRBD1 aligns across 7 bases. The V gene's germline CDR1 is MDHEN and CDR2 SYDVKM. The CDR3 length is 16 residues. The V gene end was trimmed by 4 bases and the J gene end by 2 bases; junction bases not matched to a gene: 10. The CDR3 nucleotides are TGTGCCAGCAGTTCAGCCGGACAGGCTTTTCAAGAGACCCAGTACTTC. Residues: CASSSAGQAFQETQYF.

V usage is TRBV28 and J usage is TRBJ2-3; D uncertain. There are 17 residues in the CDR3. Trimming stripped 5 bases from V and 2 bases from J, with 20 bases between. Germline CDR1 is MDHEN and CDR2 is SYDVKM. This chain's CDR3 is CASSGSSFTEFTDTQYF. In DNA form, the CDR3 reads TGTGCCAGCAGTGGCTCAAGTTTCACGGAGTTCACAGATACGCAGTATTTT.

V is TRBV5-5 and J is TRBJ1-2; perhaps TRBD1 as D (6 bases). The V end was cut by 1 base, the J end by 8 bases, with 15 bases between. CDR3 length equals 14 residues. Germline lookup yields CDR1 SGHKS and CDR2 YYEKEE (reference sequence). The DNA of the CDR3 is TGTGCCAGCAGCTTGCCGCCGGGGGGCCGGGGCTACACCTTC. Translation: CASSLPPGGRGYTF.

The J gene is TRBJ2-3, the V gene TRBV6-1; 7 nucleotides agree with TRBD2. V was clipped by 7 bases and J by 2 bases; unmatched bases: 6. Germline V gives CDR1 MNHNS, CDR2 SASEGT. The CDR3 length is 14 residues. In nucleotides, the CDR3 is TGTGCCAGCAATAGAGCGGGGCCCACAGATACGCAGTATTTT. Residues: CASNRAGPTDTQYF.

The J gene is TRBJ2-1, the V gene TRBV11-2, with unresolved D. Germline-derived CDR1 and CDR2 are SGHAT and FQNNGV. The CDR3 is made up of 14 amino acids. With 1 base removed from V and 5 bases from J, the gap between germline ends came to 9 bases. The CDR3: CASSLGLAHNEQFF. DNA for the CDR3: TGTGCCAGCAGCTTAGGGCTGGCTCACAATGAGCAGTTCTTC.

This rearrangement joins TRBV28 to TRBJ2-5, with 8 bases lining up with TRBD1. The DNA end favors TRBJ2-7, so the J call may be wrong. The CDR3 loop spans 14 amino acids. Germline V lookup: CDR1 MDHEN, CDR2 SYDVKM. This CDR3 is CATQEETGVHEQYF. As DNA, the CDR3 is TGTGCCACCCAAGAAGAGACAGGGGTCCACGAGCAGTACTTC.

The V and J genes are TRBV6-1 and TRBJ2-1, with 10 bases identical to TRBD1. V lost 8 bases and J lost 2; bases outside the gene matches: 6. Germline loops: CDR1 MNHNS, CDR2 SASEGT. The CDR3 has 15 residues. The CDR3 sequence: CASSQGTGAYNEQFF. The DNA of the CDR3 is TGTGCCAGCTCACAGGGGACAGGGGCCTACAATGAGCAGTTCTTC.

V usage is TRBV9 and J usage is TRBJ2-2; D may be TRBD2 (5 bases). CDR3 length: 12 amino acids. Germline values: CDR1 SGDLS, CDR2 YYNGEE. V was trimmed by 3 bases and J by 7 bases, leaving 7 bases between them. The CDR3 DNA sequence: TGTGCCAGCAGCGCCCGGGGCGGGGAGCTGTTTTTT. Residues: CASSARGGELFF.

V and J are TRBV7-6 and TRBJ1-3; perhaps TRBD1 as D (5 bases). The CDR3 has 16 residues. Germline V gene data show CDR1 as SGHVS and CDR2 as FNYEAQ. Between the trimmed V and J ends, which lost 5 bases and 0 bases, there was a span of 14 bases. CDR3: CASSPGGASSGNTIYF. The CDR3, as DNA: TGTGCCAGCAGCCCAGGAGGGGCGAGCTCTGGAAACACCATATATTTT.

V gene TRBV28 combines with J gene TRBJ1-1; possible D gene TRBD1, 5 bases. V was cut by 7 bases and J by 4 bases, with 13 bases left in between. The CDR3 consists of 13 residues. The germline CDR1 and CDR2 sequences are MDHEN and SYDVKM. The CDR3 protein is CASTLDGGTEAFF. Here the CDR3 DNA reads TGTGCCAGCACCCTAGACGGGGGCACTGAAGCTTTCTTT.

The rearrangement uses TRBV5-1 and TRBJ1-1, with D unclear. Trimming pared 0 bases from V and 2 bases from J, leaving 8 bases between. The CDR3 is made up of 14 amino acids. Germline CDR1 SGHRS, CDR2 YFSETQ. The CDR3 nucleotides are TGCGCCAGCAGCTTGGAGACACCAAACACTGAAGCTTTCTTT. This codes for CASSLETPNTEAFF.

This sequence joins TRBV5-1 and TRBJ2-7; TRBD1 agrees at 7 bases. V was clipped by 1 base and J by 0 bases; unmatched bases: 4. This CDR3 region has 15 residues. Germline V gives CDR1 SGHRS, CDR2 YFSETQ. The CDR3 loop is CASSLIGTVSYEQYF. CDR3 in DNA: TGCGCCAGCAGCTTGATCGGGACAGTCTCCTACGAGCAGTACTTC. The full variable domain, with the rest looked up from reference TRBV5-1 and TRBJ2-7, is KAGVTQTPRYLIKTRGQQVTLSCSPISGHRSVSWYQQTPGQGLQFLFEYFSETQRNKGNFPGRFSGRQFSNSRSEMNVSTLELGDSALYLCASSLIGTVSYEQYFGPGTRLTVT.

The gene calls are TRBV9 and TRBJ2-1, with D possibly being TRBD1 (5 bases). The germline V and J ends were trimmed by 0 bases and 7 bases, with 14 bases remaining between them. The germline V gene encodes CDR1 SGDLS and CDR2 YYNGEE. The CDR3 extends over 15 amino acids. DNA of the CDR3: TGTGCCAGCAGCGTAGCTGTAAGGGGTGAGAATGAGCAGTTCTTC. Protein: CASSVAVRGENEQFF.

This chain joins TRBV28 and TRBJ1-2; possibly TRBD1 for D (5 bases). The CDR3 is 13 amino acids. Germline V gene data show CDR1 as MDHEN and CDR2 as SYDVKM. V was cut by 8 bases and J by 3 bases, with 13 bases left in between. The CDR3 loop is CASRRDVDYGYTF. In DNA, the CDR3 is TGTGCCAGCCGGCGGGACGTGGACTATGGCTACACCTTC.

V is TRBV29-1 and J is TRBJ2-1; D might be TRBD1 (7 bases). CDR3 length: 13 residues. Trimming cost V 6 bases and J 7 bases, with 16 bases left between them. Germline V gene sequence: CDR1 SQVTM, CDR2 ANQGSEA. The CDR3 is CSVGGLQGNEQFF. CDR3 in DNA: TGCAGCGTGGGAGGCCTACAGGGGAATGAGCAGTTCTTC.

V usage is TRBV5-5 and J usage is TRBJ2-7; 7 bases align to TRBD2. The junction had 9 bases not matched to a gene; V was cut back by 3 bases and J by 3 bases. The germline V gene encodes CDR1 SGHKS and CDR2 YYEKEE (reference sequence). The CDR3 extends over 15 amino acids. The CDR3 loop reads CASSYIQSGNYEQYF. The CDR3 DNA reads TGTGCCAGCAGCTATATTCAAAGCGGGAACTACGAGCAGTACTTC. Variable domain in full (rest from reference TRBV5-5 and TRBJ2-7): DAGVTQSPTHLIKTRGQQVTLRCSPISGHKSVSWYQQVLGQGPQFIFQYYEKEERGRGNFPDRFSARQFPNYSSELNVNALLLGDSALYLCASSYIQSGNYEQYFGPGTRLTVT.

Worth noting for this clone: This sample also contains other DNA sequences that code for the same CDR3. CDR3 loop: CASSPPGSTDTQYF. The CDR3 bases are TGTGCCAGCTCCCCCCCCGGGTCCACAGATACGCAGTATTTT. The chain couples TRBV18 to TRBJ2-3; unclear D gene. The V gene's germline CDR1 is KGHSH and CDR2 LQKENI. Trimming took 6 bases from V and 2 from J, leaving 12 bases between them. This CDR3 has 14 residues.

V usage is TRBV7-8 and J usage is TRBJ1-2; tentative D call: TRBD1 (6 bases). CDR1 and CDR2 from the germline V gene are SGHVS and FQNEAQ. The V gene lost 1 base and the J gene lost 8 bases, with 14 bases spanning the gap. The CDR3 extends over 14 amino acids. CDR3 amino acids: CASSLGDGGRGYTF. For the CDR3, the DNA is TGTGCCAGCAGCTTAGGCGATGGGGGCAGAGGCTACACCTTC.

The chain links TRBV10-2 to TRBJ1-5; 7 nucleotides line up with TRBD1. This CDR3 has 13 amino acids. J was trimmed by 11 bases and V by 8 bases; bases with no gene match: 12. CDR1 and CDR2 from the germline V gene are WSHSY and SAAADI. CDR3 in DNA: TGCGCCAGCGGATTCGACAGGGATGGGACCCAGCATTTT. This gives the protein CASGFDRDGTQHF.

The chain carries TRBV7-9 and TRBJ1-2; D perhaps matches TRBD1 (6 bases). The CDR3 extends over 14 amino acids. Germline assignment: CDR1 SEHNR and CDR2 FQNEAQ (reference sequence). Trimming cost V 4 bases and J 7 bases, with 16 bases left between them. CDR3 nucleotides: TGTGCCAGCAGCTCCCAGGGGAGTCCGGCTGGCTACACCTTC. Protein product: CASSSQGSPAGYTF.